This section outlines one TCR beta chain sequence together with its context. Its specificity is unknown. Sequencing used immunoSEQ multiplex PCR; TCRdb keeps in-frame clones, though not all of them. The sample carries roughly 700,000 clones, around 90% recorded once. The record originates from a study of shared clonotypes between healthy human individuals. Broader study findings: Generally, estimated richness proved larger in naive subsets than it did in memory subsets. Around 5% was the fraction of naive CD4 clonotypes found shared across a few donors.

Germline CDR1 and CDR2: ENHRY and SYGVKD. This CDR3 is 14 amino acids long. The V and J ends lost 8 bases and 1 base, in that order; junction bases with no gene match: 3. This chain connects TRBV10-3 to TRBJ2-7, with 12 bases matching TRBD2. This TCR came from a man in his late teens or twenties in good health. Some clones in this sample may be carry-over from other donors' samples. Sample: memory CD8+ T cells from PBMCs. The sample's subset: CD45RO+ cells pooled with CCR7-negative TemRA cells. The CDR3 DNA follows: TGTGCCATCCGAGGACTAGCGGGATCCTACGAGCAGTACTTC. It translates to CAIRGLAGSYEQYF.